This T cell receptor beta chain emerged from a study of T-cell reconstitution after alpha-beta-depleted transplantation in children. This clonotype was observed a few times. Unique molecular identifiers were used in preparing the TCRbeta library. TCRdb passed the PCR reads through MiXCR, listing each CDR3 protein once. This table holds hundreds of thousands of distinct CDR3 sequences, around 11% found once. The V gene's germline CDR1 is LGHNA and CDR2 YNFKEQ. Trimming stripped 0 bases from V and 0 bases from J, with 15 bases between. This CDR3 region has 18 residues. This clonotype was sampled from a human donor who donated a stem cell graft to a child with acute lymphoblastic leukemia. The V call is TRBV4-2, the J call TRBJ1-3, with D maybe TRBD1 (6 bases). The sequences come from PBMCs from the stem cell graft donor, collected from the stem cell graft. The CDR3 nucleotides are TGTGCCAGCAGCCAAGAAATGTTACAGGGATACTCTGGAAACACCATATATTTT. This sequence encodes CASSQEMLQGYSGNTIYF.